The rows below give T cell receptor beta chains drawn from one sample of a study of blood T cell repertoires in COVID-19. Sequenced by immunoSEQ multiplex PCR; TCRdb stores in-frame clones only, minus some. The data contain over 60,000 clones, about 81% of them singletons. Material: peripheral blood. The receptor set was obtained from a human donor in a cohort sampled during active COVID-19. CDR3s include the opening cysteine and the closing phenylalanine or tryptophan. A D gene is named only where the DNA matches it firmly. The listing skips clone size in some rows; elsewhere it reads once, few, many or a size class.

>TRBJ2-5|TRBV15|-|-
CATSPTGETQYF
TGTGCCACCAGCCCTACCGGGGAGACCCAGTACTTC
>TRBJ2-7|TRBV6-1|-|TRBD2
CASSEQGGQGEQYF
TGTGCCAGCAGTGAACAGGGAGGGCAAGGCGAGCAGTACTTC
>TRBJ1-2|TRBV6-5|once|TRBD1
CASTGDREVGYTF
TGTGCCAGCACCGGGGACAGGGAGGTTGGCTACACCTTC
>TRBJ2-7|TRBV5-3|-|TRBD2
CARSGAASGTYEQYF
TGTGCCAGAAGCGGAGCTGCTAGCGGAACCTACGAGCAGTACTTC
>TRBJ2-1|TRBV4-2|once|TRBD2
CASSPGLAGSGEQFF
TGTGCCAGCAGCCCGGGACTAGCGGGTAGTGGTGAGCAGTTCTTC
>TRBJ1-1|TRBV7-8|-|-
CASSSFGQSNTEAFF
TGTGCCAGCAGCTCGTTTGGACAGTCGAACACTGAAGCTTTCTTT
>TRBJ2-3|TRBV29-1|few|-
CSVSPPQGSTDTQYF
TGCAGCGTTTCTCCCCCCCAGGGAAGCACAGATACGCAGTATTTT
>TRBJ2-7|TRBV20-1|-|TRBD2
CSASKTSGSYEQYF
TGCAGTGCTAGTAAGACTAGCGGGAGCTACGAGCAGTACTTC
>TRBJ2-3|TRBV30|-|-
CAFSSYGGSDTQYF
TGTGCCTTCTCGTCCTACGGAGGTTCAGATACGCAGTATTTT
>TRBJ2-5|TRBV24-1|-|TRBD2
CATSGGLAGGLAETQYF
TGTGCCACCAGTGGCGGACTAGCGGGAGGGTTGGCAGAGACCCAGTACTTC
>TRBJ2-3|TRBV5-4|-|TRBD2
CASSLAGGITDTQYF
TGTGCCAGCAGCCTAGCGGGAGGTATCACAGATACGCAGTATTTT
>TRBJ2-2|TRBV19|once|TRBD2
CASSAAGGPTGELFF
TGTGCCAGTAGCGCAGCGGGAGGGCCCACCGGGGAGCTGTTTTTT
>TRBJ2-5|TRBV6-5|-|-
CATKRNPSVQETQYF
TGTGCCACCAAACGAAACCCTAGCGTCCAAGAGACCCAGTACTTC
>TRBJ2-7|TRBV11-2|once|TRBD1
CASSSDRGTTYEQYF
TGTGCCAGCAGCTCAGACAGGGGCACTACCTACGAGCAGTACTTC
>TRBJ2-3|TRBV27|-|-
CASSLQVTDTQYF
TGTGCCAGCAGTTTACAGGTCACAGATACGCAGTATTTT
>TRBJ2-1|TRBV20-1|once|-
CSARRDNEQFF
TGCAGTGCTAGACGGGACAATGAGCAGTTCTTC
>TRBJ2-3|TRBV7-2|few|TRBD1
CASSNDRGTLTDTQYF
TGTGCCAGCAGCAACGACAGGGGGACCCTCACAGATACGCAGTATTTT
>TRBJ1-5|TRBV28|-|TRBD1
CASSPGTRQGIKPQHF
TGTGCCAGCAGTCCAGGGACGCGACAGGGCATTAAGCCCCAGCATTTT
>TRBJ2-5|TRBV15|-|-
CATSRDLLGPKETQYF
TGTGCCACCAGCAGAGATTTGCTGGGCCCAAAAGAGACCCAGTACTTC
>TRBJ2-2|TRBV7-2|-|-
CASSYRIPGLGNTGELFF
TGTGCCAGCAGTTATAGAATACCAGGGTTGGGTAACACCGGGGAGCTGTTTTTT
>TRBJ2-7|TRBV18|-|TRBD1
CASSTTSQGALGEQYF
TGTGCCAGCTCAACCACTTCTCAGGGGGCTTTAGGCGAGCAGTACTTC
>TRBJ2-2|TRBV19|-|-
CASNIREGSPGELFF
TGTGCCAGTAACATAAGAGAGGGTAGCCCCGGGGAGCTGTTTTTT
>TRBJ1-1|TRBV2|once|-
CASSEVGVQAFF
TGTGCCAGCAGTGAAGTAGGGGTACAAGCTTTCTTT
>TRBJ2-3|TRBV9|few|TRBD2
CASSSSGRADTQYF
TGTGCCAGCAGCTCTAGCGGGAGGGCAGATACGCAGTATTTT
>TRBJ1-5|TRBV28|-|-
CASSLSPNQPQHF
TGTGCCAGCAGTTTGTCCCCGAATCAGCCCCAGCATTTT
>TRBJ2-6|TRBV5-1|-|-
CASSLDGSVTSGANVLTF
TGCGCCAGCAGCTTGGATGGCAGTGTCACCTCTGGGGCCAACGTCCTGACTTTC
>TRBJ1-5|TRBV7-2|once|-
CASSHEGVSNQPQHF
TGTGCCAGCAGCCACGAAGGAGTTAGCAATCAGCCCCAGCATTTT
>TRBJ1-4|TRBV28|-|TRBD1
CASPPQDRVGEKLFF
TGTGCCAGCCCACCACAGGACAGGGTAGGTGAAAAACTGTTTTTT
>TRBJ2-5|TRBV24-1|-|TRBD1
CATSDRTGELGETQYF
TGTGCCACCAGTGATCGGACAGGGGAGTTAGGAGAGACCCAGTACTTC
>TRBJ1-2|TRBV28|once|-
CASSTYDFGRYGYTF
TGTGCCAGCAGTACTTACGACTTTGGAAGATATGGCTACACCTTC
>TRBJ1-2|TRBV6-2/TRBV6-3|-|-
CASRPSGSHYGYTF
TGTGCCAGCAGACCTTCGGGATCCCACTATGGCTACACCTTC
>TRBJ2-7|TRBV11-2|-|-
CASSLEAQYEQYF
TGTGCCAGCAGCTTAGAGGCCCAGTACGAGCAGTACTTC
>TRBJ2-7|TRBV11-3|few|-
CASSLRSIEQYF
TGTGCCAGCAGCTTACGGTCGATTGAGCAGTACTTC
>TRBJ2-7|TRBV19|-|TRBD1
CASSPPSLQGRRYEQYF
TGTGCCAGTAGCCCACCCTCTCTACAGGGGCGCAGATACGAGCAGTACTTC
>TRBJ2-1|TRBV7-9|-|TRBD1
CASSPQGVSYNEQFF
TGTGCCAGCAGCCCCCAGGGGGTATCCTACAATGAGCAGTTCTTC
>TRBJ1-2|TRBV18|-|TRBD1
CASSPGSDRELRYGYTF
TGTGCCAGCTCACCAGGATCGGACAGGGAACTCCGCTATGGCTACACCTTC
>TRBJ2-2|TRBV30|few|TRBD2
CAWSTQREAGELFF
TGTGCCTGGAGTACTCAGCGGGAGGCCGGGGAGCTGTTTTTT
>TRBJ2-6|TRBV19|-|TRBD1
CASRTGNSGANVLTF
TGTGCCAGTAGGACAGGGAATTCTGGGGCCAACGTCCTGACTTTC
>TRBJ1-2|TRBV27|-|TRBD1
CASSPWDSLKYGYTF
TGTGCCAGCAGTCCTTGGGACAGCCTGAAGTATGGCTACACCTTC
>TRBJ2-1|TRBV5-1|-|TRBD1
CASSPTTGVSNEQFF
TGCGCCAGCAGCCCAACGACAGGGGTCTCCAATGAGCAGTTCTTC
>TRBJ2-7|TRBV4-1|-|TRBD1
CASSLRQGSYEQYF
TGCGCCAGCAGCCTAAGACAGGGCTCCTACGAGCAGTACTTC
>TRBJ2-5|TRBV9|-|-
CASSVEDSQETQYF
TGTGCCAGCAGCGTAGAAGACAGTCAAGAGACCCAGTACTTC
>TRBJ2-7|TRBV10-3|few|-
CAISGGGSYEQYF
TGTGCCATCAGTGGTGGCGGATCCTACGAGCAGTACTTC
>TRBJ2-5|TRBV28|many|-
CASSLYMGGLQETQYF
TGTGCCAGCAGTTTATATATGGGGGGGCTACAAGAGACCCAGTACTTC
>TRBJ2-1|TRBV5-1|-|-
CASSLEASAGYNEQFF
TGCGCCAGCAGCTTGGAAGCCTCGGCGGGGTACAATGAGCAGTTCTTC
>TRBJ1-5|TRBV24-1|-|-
CAIAEGFNQPQHF
TGTGCCATTGCGGAGGGCTTTAATCAGCCCCAGCATTTT
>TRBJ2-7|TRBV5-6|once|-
CASSFGLDNPQQYF
TGTGCCAGCAGCTTCGGGCTGGACAACCCCCAGCAGTACTTC
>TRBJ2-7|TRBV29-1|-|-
CSARGDTSYEQYF
TGCAGCGCCCGAGGGGACACTTCCTACGAGCAGTACTTC